This TCR beta chain derives from a study of T cell responses to AZD1222 COVID-19 vaccine. Across the study: Second-dose timings of about 4 or about 12 weeks were pooled.

The CDR3 consists of 14 residues. V lost 3 bases and J lost 0, with 8 bases in between. Germline lookup yields CDR1 SEHNR and CDR2 FQNEAQ (reference sequence). The data were produced by immunoSEQ multiplex PCR, yet TCRdb's version contains in-frame clones alone and is incomplete. Found here are 150,000 to 200,000 clones, about 92% of them singletons; the top ten hold approximately 1%. Study-wide findings and caveats: Repertoires were obtained solely post-peak T cell response. Vaccine-associated CD4 TCRs ranged over spike, dominating at 160-218 and 743-854.

As concerns this clone: What it binds is not known.

The TCR sequence derives from an adult in good health. Material: peripheral blood, obtained on day 0 of AZD1222 vaccination. This chain joins TRBV7-9 and TRBJ1-1; a weak D match, TRBD1 (5 bases). The CDR3 DNA sequence: TGTGCCAGCAGCTTGGGACTGATGAACACTGAAGCTTTCTTT. Amino acids: CASSLGLMNTEAFF.